This is a list of T cell receptor beta chains from one sample in a study of T cell responses to AZD1222 COVID-19 vaccine. Profiling relied on immunoSEQ multiplex PCR, and the TCRdb table lists in-frame clones only, not all of them. This table has 150,000 to 200,000 clones, around 93% appearing once. The starting material was peripheral blood, obtained on day 0 of AZD1222 vaccination. These receptors all come from an adult in good health. Each CDR3 is given with its conserved first and last residue. The D gene is left open where the match is weak.

cdr3_length	d_call	v_call	j_call	cdr3_nt	cdr3_aa
13	-	TRBV6-6	TRBJ1-2	TGTGCCAGCAGTCCATATGACCCAATCGGCTACACCTTC	CASSPYDPIGYTF
16	TRBD2	TRBV2	TRBJ2-3	TGTGCCAGCCTCCCGGGACTAGCGGGGGTAACAGATACGCAGTATTTT	CASLPGLAGVTDTQYF
16	TRBD2	TRBV9	TRBJ2-7	TGTGCCAGCAGCGTAGGAGGCCTAGCGGAGTACTACGAGCAGTACTTC	CASSVGGLAEYYEQYF
14	-	TRBV5-1	TRBJ2-2	TGCGCCAGCAAGTGGACGGGGGACACCGGGGAGCTGTTTTTT	CASKWTGDTGELFF
14	TRBD1	TRBV10-3	TRBJ1-3	TGTGCCGGTGGACAGGGAGCTGCGGGAAACACCATATATTTT	CAGGQGAAGNTIYF
14	-	TRBV2	TRBJ2-2	TGTGCCAGCAGTGATTTCCGGGGCACCGGGGAGCTGTTTTTT	CASSDFRGTGELFF
15	TRBD2	TRBV19	TRBJ2-6	TGTGCCAGTAACCCCAGCGGGACTGGGGCCAACGTCCTGACTTTC	CASNPSGTGANVLTF
15	-	TRBV19	TRBJ1-2	TGTGCCAGTAGTATAGCGGGCAGCGTTAACTATGGCTACACCTTC	CASSIAGSVNYGYTF
16	-	TRBV6-4	TRBJ2-2	TGTGCCAGCAGTGAGGAGTTTGGGGTTCCACGTGGGGAGCTGTTTTTT	CASSEEFGVPRGELFF
15	-	TRBV4-1	TRBJ1-5	TGCGCCAGCAGCCAAGGACAGGTGGTAGGGCAGCCCCAGCATTTT	CASSQGQVVGQPQHF
15	-	TRBV5-1	TRBJ1-1	TGCGCCAGCAGCTTGTTTAAGGCAGGAAACACTGAAGCTTTCTTT	CASSLFKAGNTEAFF